A single count supports the clone carrying this T cell receptor (beta chain). The germline gives CDR1 SGHTS, CDR2 YDEGEE. The CDR3 spans 14 residues. The ends lost 0 bases at V and 13 bases at J; junction bases unmatched: 10. This entry comes from a study of blood T cell repertoires in COVID-19. On the study more broadly: Samples taken during acute and convalescent COVID-19 were collected in the United States, Italy and Spain. PBMCs, B-cell-depleted T cells, or T cells were the source of the cDNA or gDNA that made up the material.

Source study methods: By means of reference gene primer amplification, nucleated cell counts were estimated. The table came from immunoSEQ multiplex PCR; TCRdb's copy has only in-frame clones and leaves some out. D and trimming come from the DNA, and the V and J calls and clone size come from that table. The table records about 210,000 clones, approximately 90% of them present only once. The sample comprised peripheral blood. This sequence joins TRBV5-8 and TRBJ2-1, with 7 bases fitting TRBD1. This TCR was recovered from a woman aged 40-49 years with acute or convalescent COVID-19. CDR3 region: CASSLANTRDSQFF. Here the CDR3 DNA reads TGTGCCAGCAGCTTGGCCAATACGAGGGACAGTCAGTTCTTC.